This TCR beta chain was sequenced for a study of T cell responses to AZD1222 COVID-19 vaccine (TCRdb year 2021). In terms of the full investigation: A total of 233 trial participants underwent TCR sequencing, of whom under 220 had received two doses of AZD1222 and about 25 had received two doses of the MenACWY control vaccine. Trial participants were enrolled into age subgroups of 18-55, 56-69 and 70-plus years, which contained roughly 140, 27 and 60 TCR-sequenced participants, respectively.

Concerning this clone itself: It lacks a known antigen. The sample holds no much larger clone one base away, and base qualities are not on file.

Here is what the overall study found, with its caveats: A significant rise in spike-specific TCR breadth and depth was observed after two AZD1222 doses relative to day 0 and relative to MenACWY recipients. CD4 TCRs associated with the vaccine covered the entire spike protein, and the dominant responses were in regions 160-218 and 743-854. Most participants were white British and females outnumbered males, and the authors suggested that clonal diversity may have been underestimated. The 56-69-year group was small, and its depth increase did not reach significance, likely because of low power. Because no samples from the day 14 peak response were available, repertoires could be characterized only after the peak T cell response. Epitopes outside the regions mutated in the B.1.351 and B.1.1.7 variants were reportedly recognized by nearly half of the unique spike-specific TCRs. Conclusions about previously exposed vaccinees were limited because only a handful of AZD1222 recipients were SARS-CoV-2 seropositive at baseline.

The intended sense of this specimen's time point label: baseline before first vaccination. Reading the label with the study, this specimen's treatment or condition is: meningococcal conjugate vaccine given as trial control. Vaccinee samples were obtained from the UK trials COV001 and COV002, which included a single-blind randomized controlled phase 2/3 trial of AZD1222 (ChAdOx1 nCoV-19) in healthy adults. For TCRbeta chain sequencing, PBMC samples were collected from trial participants at day 0 and at day 28 after the second dose. The CDR3 regions of human TCRbeta chains were analyzed by immunosequencing. In the source study's methods: Repertoire TCRs were checked for matches against a reference library of SARS-CoV-2-specific TCRs that had been generated using the MIRA antigen-specificity platform. Breadth meant the fraction of unique TCRs that were SARS-CoV-2-associated, whereas depth meant the fraction of total T cells that were SARS-CoV-2-associated. Using the MIRA data, every spike-specific TCR was mapped to the spike region that the TCR reacted to and assigned to either a CD4 or a CD8 class. Log10-transformed breadth and depth values were compared by one-way ANOVA with Sidak's multiple comparisons tests. The table comes from immuneACCESS by way of TCRdb, which keeps in-frame sequences with V and J called. Part of the clones is missing from these tables; in studies checked, under half for an unresolved V gene and the rest for unknown reasons. That table gives V, J and clone size, and the DNA gave D and trimming. Recorded for this sample are about 110,000 clones; about 92% of them occurred a single time. The ten largest clones add up to approximately 3% of the sample.

V lost 5 bases and J lost 2 bases; the stretch between them is 13 bases long. From cysteine to phenylalanine, the CDR3 is 15 amino acids long. The DNA shown is the 45-base CDR3, in frame from base 1. Via the germline V gene (reference sequence), CDR1 is LNHDA and CDR2 SQIVND. Material: peripheral blood, obtained on day 0 of MenACWY control vaccination. Recombination linked TRBV19 to TRBJ1-5, with no D gene named confidently. The TCR was taken from an adult in good health. At the DNA level, the sequence is TGTGCCAGTAGTCCTCCATGGGAACGCAATCAGCCCCAGCATTTT. Translated, this gives CASSPPWERNQPQHF.